This T cell receptor (beta chain) comes out of a study of blood T cell repertoires in COVID-19. V lost 7 bases, J lost 1 base, and 7 bases stayed unmatched. From germline, CDR1 is MDHEN and CDR2 SYDVKM. The CDR3 contains 14 residues. Source study methods: Estimated nucleated cell counts came from reference gene primer amplification. Using immunoSEQ multiplex PCR, the repertoire was profiled, and TCRdb retains in-frame clones only, with some absent. Clone size and the V and J calls come from that table; the DNA yielded D and trimming. The sample contains about 120,000 clones, over 75% of which appear only once.

The specimen sequenced was peripheral blood. The sequence was collected from a man in his sixties with acute or convalescent COVID-19. This sequence joins TRBV28 and TRBJ2-7, with 7 bases fitting TRBD1. In DNA form, the CDR3 reads TGTGCCAGCATGGGGCAGGGGGATTCCTACGAGCAGTACTTC. Its translation is CASMGQGDSYEQYF.